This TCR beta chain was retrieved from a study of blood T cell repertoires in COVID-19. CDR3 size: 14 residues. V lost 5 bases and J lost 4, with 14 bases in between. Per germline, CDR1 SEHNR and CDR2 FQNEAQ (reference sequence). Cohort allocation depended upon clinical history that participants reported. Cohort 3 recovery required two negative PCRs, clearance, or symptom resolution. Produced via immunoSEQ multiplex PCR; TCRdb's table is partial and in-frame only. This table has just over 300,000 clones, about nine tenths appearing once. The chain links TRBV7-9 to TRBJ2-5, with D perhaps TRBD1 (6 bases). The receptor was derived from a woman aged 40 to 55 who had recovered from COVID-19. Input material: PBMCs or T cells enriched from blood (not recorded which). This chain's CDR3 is CASSLTGIVETQYF. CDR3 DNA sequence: TGTGCCAGCAGCCTCACAGGGATTGTAGAGACCCAGTACTTC.